The rows below give T cell receptor beta chains drawn from one sample of a study of spatial heterogeneity in lung cancer. TCRdb recomputed calls from the 5' RACE reads with MiXCR, one row per CDR3 protein. This sample carries about 26,000 distinct CDR3 sequences, 10% to 15% of them seen once, and the ten largest clones take approximately 25%. Here the sequenced sample was PBMCs, taken at surgery. These TCRs come from a female donor with early-stage non-small cell lung cancer. The CDR3 runs from the conserved cysteine through the conserved F or W. A row's size may be missing; if present it is once, few, many or a size class.

cdr3_aa,v_call,j_call,clone_size
CASSRTRGRTGELFF,TRBV12-3/TRBV12-4,TRBJ2-2,many
CASSPDGAEKLFF,TRBV12-3/TRBV12-4,TRBJ1-4,-
CASSSLAPDDLEETQYF,TRBV28,TRBJ2-5,once
CASSLSGGGAGNTEAFF,TRBV12-3/TRBV12-4,TRBJ1-1,many
CASSLGGGTSGRNEQFF,TRBV12-3/TRBV12-4,TRBJ2-1,many
CASSEVGQGESPLHF,TRBV6-1,TRBJ1-6,many
CASSRDSTSTDTQYF,TRBV5-4,TRBJ2-3,once
CASSGLESGANVLTF,TRBV27,TRBJ2-6,-
CASSVQGVTDTQYF,TRBV25-1,TRBJ2-3,many
CASSQDGQGVSAEAFF,TRBV3-1,TRBJ1-1,many
CASSLQDGTYEQYF,TRBV28,TRBJ2-7,many
CASRVLGSGDTEAFF,TRBV6-6,TRBJ1-1,-
CASRGRGVDTEAFF,TRBV6-5,TRBJ1-1,-
CASSQDPAGFADTQYF,TRBV4-2,TRBJ2-3,many